The 20 T cell receptor beta chains listed next were all sequenced from one sample in a study of T cell changes during pregnancy in multiple sclerosis. Using immunoSEQ multiplex PCR, the repertoire was profiled, and TCRdb retains in-frame clones only, with some absent. The sample shows 40,000 or so clones, 80% to 95% of them seen only once. The sequencing here drew on CD8+ T cells from peripheral blood mononuclear cells, taken after pregnancy. Receptors originate from a female donor with multiple sclerosis, enrolled in a pregnancy study.

The chain recombines TRBV7-9 with TRBJ2-7; 7 nucleotides agree with TRBD1. V lost 8 bases and J lost 2; bases outside the gene matches: 15. CDR1 and CDR2 from the germline V gene are SEHNR and FQNEAQ (reference sequence). The CDR3 has 16 residues. The CDR3 nucleotides are TGTGCCAGCGAACCGATGTCGAGGACAGGACCCTACGAGCAGTACTTC. Translating gives CASEPMSRTGPYEQYF.

The V call is TRBV7-9, the J call TRBJ1-1; no reliable D call. CDR1 SEHNR and CDR2 FQNEAQ come from the germline V gene (reference sequence). This CDR3 has 14 residues. The V end was cut by 10 bases, the J end by 2 bases, with 17 bases between. CDR3 protein: CAIHLPGKNTEAFF. The CDR3 DNA reads TGTGCCATCCACCTTCCAGGAAAAAACACTGAAGCTTTCTTT.

The gene calls are TRBV15 and TRBJ2-7; 10 bases align to TRBD2. V shed 1 base, J shed 2 bases, and the junction held 11 bases outside the gene matches. The CDR3 covers 18 residues. Germline values: CDR1 LNHNV, CDR2 YYDKDF (reference sequence). The CDR3 DNA follows: TGTGCCACCAGCAGAGGAAGGGCGGTAGCGGGAGGTACCTACGAGCAGTACTTC. Its translation is CATSRGRAVAGGTYEQYF.

This chain joins TRBV6-1 and TRBJ2-7, with TRBD1 as a possible D gene (6 bases). V was cut by 3 bases and J by 0 bases, with 12 bases left in between. The length of the CDR3 is 15 residues. Germline V gene data show CDR1 as MNHNS and CDR2 as SASEGT. The CDR3 nucleotides read TGTGCCAGCAGTGATGGACAGTCCAGCTCCTACGAGCAGTACTTC. Amino acids: CASSDGQSSSYEQYF.

The J gene is TRBJ2-1, the V gene TRBV30; D is uncertain. Deletions cut 4 bases from V and 0 bases from J, with 10 bases between. CDR1 and CDR2 from the germline V gene are GTSNPN and SVGIG (reference sequence). The CDR3 totals 14 residues. The DNA of the CDR3 is TGTGCCTGGACAGGAACCGACTCCTACAATGAGCAGTTCTTC. As protein: CAWTGTDSYNEQFF.

The count of this clone is one. The J gene is TRBJ2-7, the V gene TRBV14, with D possibly TRBD2 on 7 matching bases. This CDR3 spans 16 amino acids. Germline-derived CDR1 and CDR2 are SGHDN and FVKESK. The V gene lost 2 bases and the J gene lost 2 bases, with 16 bases spanning the gap. The CDR3 region has the DNA TGTGCCAGCAGCCAAAGGGGGGGGCCTGGGACCTACGAGCAGTACTTC. Its translation is CASSQRGGPGTYEQYF.

V is TRBV29-1 and J is TRBJ1-2; D gene unclear. Trimming pared 0 bases from V and 3 bases from J, leaving 14 bases between. CDR3 length equals 15 residues. The germline gives CDR1 SQVTM, CDR2 ANQGSEA. The CDR3 is CSVEDRRAGDYGYTF. For the CDR3, the DNA is TGCAGCGTTGAAGATCGGCGGGCTGGGGACTATGGCTACACCTTC.

The chain recombines TRBV9 with TRBJ1-1; 7 bases are a match to TRBD1. CDR3 length equals 14 residues. With 4 bases clipped from V and 2 bases from J, the junction kept 5 bases outside the gene matches. Germline V gene sequence: CDR1 SGDLS, CDR2 YYNGEE. CDR3 sequence reads: CASSTRDRNTEAFF. The CDR3 DNA is TGTGCCAGCAGCACCCGGGACAGAAACACTGAAGCTTTCTTT.

The CDR3 region is CSARTAGTQYF. CDR3 nucleotides: TGCAGTGCTAGAACAGCGGGCACGCAGTATTTT. The chain employs TRBV20-1 and TRBJ2-3; tentative D call: TRBD2 (6 bases). CDR3 length: 11 residues. The germline V gene has CDR1 DFQATT and CDR2 SNEGSKA (reference sequence). Trimming cost V 2 bases and J 9 bases, with 9 bases left between them.

This clone was seen once. This chain joins TRBV9 and TRBJ1-3; 7 bases are shared with TRBD1. Germline values: CDR1 SGDLS, CDR2 YYNGEE. The ends lost 0 bases at V and 1 base at J; junction bases unmatched: 4. The CDR3 spans 16 residues. The CDR3, as DNA: TGTGCCAGCAGCGTAGGGGCGGACAGGTCTGGAAACACCATATATTTT. It yields the protein CASSVGADRSGNTIYF.

This clone showed up just a few times. The chain has TRBV5-1 and TRBJ2-2; D not certain. V was shortened by 5 bases and J by 0 bases, with 5 bases between the two germline ends. The CDR3 loop spans 13 amino acids. Per the germline V gene, CDR1 is SGHRS and CDR2 is YFSETQ. The CDR3 DNA reads TGCGCCAGCAGGGAGTCGAACACCGGGGAGCTGTTTTTT. It encodes CASRESNTGELFF.

The rearrangement joins TRBV14 to TRBJ1-4; D gene unclear. Germline CDR1 reads SGHDN; CDR2 reads FVKESK. This CDR3 region has 20 residues. Trimming shortened V by 0 bases and J by 6 bases, and 26 bases separated the two germline ends. CDR3 sequence (DNA): TGTGCCAGCAGCCAAGATCGTCTAAGCCCGTTCCTACCAAGCCATGAAAAACTGTTTTTT. Protein product: CASSQDRLSPFLPSHEKLFF.

This chain joins TRBV7-6 and TRBJ2-1; 8 positions agree with TRBD1. V lost 5 bases, J lost 4 bases, and 7 bases stayed unmatched. CDR1 and CDR2 (germline): SGHVS, FNYEAQ. The CDR3 spans 15 residues. The CDR3 nucleotides are TGTGCCAGCAGCCCCGGACAGGGACAGTACAATGAGCAGTTCTTC. This sequence encodes CASSPGQGQYNEQFF.

This rearrangement joins TRBV6-1 to TRBJ1-1; TRBD1 matches at 8 bases. J was trimmed by 1 base and V by 8 bases; bases with no gene match: 9. In germline, CDR1 is MNHNS, CDR2 SASEGT. The CDR3 covers 15 residues. CDR3 in DNA: TGTGCCAGCCTCCGCCGACAGGGGCCGAACACTGAAGCTTTCTTT. Translation gives CASLRRQGPNTEAFF.

The chain carries TRBV28 and TRBJ2-4, with D possibly being TRBD2 (6 bases). Looked up from germline, CDR1 is MDHEN and CDR2 is SYDVKM. Trimming pared 5 bases from V and 2 bases from J, leaving 16 bases between. The CDR3 totals 16 residues. The CDR3 DNA is TGTGCCAGCAGTCCACCCACGAGCGGGTCCAAAAACATTCAGTACTTC. Protein sequence: CASSPPTSGSKNIQYF.

The chain has TRBV7-9 and TRBJ1-5, with a tentative D call TRBD1 (6 bases). Germline lookup yields CDR1 SEHNR and CDR2 FQNEAQ (reference sequence). The CDR3 is 14 amino acids. V shed 5 bases and J shed 7 bases, with 15 bases lying between them. DNA of the CDR3: TGTGCCAGCAGCAAAGGGGGGGTCCGGCAGCCCCAGCATTTT. Its translation is CASSKGGVRQPQHF.

This clone was observed once. V gene TRBV7-3 combines with J gene TRBJ2-3; tentatively, D is TRBD2 (5 bases). Germline V CDR1 and CDR2: SGHTA, FQGTGA. Deletions cut 5 bases from V and 8 bases from J, with 17 bases between. The CDR3 consists of 14 residues. CDR3 loop: CASSDIGGGSTQYF. In DNA, the CDR3 is TGTGCCAGCAGCGACATAGGAGGAGGCAGTACGCAGTATTTT.

This clone was observed a handful of times. The chain uses TRBV10-3 and TRBJ1-2, with 7 positions matching TRBD1. The CDR3 length is 13 residues. J gave up 2 bases and V 5 bases, and 2 bases lay outside the gene matches. Looked up from germline, CDR1 is ENHRY and CDR2 is SYGVKD. CDR3 sequence (DNA): TGTGCCATCAGTTCGGACAGGAACTATGGCTACACCTTC. Amino acid sequence: CAISSDRNYGYTF.

The rearrangement links TRBV6-5 to TRBJ1-2, with 11 bases lining up with TRBD1. Germline assignment: CDR1 MNHEY and CDR2 SVGAGI. The CDR3 length is 15 residues. V lost 0 bases and J lost 9; bases outside the gene matches: 6. CDR3 loop: CASSYSSGQGGSYTF. The CDR3 DNA is TGTGCCAGCAGTTACTCATCGGGACAGGGGGGAAGCTACACCTTC.

The chain has TRBV2 and TRBJ1-6; no reliable D call. Trimming left V 1 base short and J 5 bases short, with 9 bases between. CDR1 SNHLY and CDR2 FYNNEI come from the germline V gene. The CDR3 is 15 amino acids. This CDR3 is CASSEGALDNSPLHF. The CDR3 DNA sequence: TGTGCCAGCAGTGAAGGGGCACTAGATAATTCACCCCTCCACTTT. Filled out from reference TRBV2 and TRBJ1-6, the complete variable domain reads EPEVTQTPSHQVTQMGQEVILRCVPISNHLYFYWYRQILGQKVEFLVSFYNNEISEKSEIFDDQFSVERPDGSNFTLKIRSTKLEDSAMYFCASSEGALDNSPLHFGNGTRLTVT.